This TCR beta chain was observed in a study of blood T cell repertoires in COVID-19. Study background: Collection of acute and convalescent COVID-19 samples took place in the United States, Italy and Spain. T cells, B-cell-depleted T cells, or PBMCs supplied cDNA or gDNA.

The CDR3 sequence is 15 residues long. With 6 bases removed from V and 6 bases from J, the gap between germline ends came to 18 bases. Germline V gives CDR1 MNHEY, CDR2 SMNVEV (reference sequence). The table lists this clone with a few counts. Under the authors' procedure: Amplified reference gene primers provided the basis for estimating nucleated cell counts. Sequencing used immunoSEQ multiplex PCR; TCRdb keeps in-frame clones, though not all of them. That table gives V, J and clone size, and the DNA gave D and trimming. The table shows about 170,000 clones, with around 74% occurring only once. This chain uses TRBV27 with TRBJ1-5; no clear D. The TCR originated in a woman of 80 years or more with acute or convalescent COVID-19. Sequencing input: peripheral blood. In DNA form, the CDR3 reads TGTGCCAGCAGCGGACCGCAATTTAGCGGTCAGCCCCAGCATTTT. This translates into CASSGPQFSGQPQHF.